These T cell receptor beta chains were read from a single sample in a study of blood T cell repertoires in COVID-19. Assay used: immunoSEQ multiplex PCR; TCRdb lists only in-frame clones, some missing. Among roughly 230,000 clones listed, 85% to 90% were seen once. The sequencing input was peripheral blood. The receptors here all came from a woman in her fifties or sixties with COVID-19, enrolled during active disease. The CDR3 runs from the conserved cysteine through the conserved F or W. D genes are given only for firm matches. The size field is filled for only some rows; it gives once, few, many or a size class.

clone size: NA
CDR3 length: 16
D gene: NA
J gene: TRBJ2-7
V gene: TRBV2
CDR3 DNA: TGTGCCAGCAGTGAAAATCAGGGTTTCGACACCTACGAGCAGTACTTC
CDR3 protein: CASSENQGFDTYEQYF

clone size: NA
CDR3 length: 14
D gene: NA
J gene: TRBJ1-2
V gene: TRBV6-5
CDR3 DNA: TGTGCCAGCACTGGGGGGGACAATAACTATGGCTACACCTTC
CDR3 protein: CASTGGDNNYGYTF

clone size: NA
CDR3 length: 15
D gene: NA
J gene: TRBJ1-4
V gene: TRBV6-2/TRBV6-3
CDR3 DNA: TGTGCCAGCAGTTACTCGACCGGGGAAGGGGAAAAACTGTTTTTT
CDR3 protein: CASSYSTGEGEKLFF

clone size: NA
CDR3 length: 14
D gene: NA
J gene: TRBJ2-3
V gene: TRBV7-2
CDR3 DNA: TGTGCCAGCAGCTTAGGAATAGTCACAGATACGCAGTATTTT
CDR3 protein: CASSLGIVTDTQYF

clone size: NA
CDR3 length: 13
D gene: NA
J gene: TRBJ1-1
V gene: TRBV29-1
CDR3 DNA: TGCAGCGTTGGATCAGGGCTGAACACTGAAGCTTTCTTT
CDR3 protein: CSVGSGLNTEAFF

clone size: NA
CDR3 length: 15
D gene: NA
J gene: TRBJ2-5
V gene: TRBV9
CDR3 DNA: TGTGCCAGCAGCGTAGGTCAGGGTCCGAGAGAGACCCAGTACTTC
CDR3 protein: CASSVGQGPRETQYF

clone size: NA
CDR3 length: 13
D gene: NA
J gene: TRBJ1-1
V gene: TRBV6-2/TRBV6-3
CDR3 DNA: TGTGCCAGCAGTTACAGGGGAAACACTGAAGCTTTCTTT
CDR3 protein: CASSYRGNTEAFF

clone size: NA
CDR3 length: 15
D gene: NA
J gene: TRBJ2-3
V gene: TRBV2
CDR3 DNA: TGTGCCAGCAGTGAGCCGCGGGCTAGCACAGATACGCAGTATTTT
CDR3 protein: CASSEPRASTDTQYF

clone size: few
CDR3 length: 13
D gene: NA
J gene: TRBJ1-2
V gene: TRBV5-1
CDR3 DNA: TGCGCCAGCAGCTCGACAGGTGCTTATGGCTACACCTTC
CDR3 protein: CASSSTGAYGYTF

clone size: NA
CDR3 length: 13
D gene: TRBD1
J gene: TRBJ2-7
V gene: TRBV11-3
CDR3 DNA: TGTGCCAGCAGCGCTCGACAGGGCTACGAGCAGTACTTC
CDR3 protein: CASSARQGYEQYF

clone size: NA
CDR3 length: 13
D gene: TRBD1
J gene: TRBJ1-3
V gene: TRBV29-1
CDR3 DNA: TGCAGCGTCGCACAGGGGCTTGGAAACACCATATATTTT
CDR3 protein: CSVAQGLGNTIYF

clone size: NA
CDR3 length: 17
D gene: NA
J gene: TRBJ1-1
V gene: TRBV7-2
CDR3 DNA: TGTGCCAGCAGCTTAATGGGTCGCACAGCCGGGGGCACTGAAGCTTTCTTT
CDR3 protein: CASSLMGRTAGGTEAFF

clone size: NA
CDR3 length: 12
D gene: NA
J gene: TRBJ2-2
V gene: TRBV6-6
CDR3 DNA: TGTGCCAGCAACAGAGTCACCGGGGAGCTGTTTTTT
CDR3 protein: CASNRVTGELFF

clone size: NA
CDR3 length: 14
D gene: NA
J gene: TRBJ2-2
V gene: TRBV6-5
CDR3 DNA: TGTGCCAGCAGATGGACAGTAAACACCGGGGAGCTGTTTTTT
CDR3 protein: CASRWTVNTGELFF

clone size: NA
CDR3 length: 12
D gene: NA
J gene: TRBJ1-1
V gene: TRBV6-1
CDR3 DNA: TGTGCCAGCAGTGATTGGGGGCTCGGGGCTTTCTTT
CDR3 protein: CASSDWGLGAFF

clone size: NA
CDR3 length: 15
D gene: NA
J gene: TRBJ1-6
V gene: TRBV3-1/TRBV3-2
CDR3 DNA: TGTGCCAGCAGCCTTCGGCAGGGTTTTAATTCACCCCTCCACTTT
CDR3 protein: CASSLRQGFNSPLHF

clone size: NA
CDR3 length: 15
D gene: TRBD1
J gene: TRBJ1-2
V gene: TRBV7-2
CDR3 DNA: TGTGCCAGCAGCCTGGGACAGGGGTCTGACTATGGCTACACCTTC
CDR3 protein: CASSLGQGSDYGYTF

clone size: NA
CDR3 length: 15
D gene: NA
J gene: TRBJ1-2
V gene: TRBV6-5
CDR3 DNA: TGTGCCAGCAGGCCCAACAGCTTATCTAACTATGGCTACACCTTC
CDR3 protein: CASRPNSLSNYGYTF

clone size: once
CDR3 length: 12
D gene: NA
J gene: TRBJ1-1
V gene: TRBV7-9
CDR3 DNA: TGTGCCAGCAGCAGAACAGGGCGGGAAGCTTTCTTT
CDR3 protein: CASSRTGREAFF

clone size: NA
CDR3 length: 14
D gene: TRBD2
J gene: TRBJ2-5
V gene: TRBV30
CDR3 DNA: TGTGCCTGGGACCCGGGACTAGGGGGTGAGACCCAGTACTTC
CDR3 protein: CAWDPGLGGETQYF

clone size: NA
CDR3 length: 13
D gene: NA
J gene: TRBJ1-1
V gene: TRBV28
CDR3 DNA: TGTGCCAGCAGCAGTACCGAGAACACTGAAGCTTTCTTT
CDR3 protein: CASSSTENTEAFF

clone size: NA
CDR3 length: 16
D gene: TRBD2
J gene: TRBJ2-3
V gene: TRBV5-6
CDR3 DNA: TGTGCCCGCCTGGGCGCGGGCGGGGGGGGCACAGATACGCAGTATTTT
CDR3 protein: CARLGAGGGGTDTQYF

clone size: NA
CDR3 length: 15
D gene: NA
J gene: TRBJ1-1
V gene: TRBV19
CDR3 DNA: TGTGCCAGTAGCAACCCAGGGAGGTGGAACACTGAAGCTTTCTTT
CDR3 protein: CASSNPGRWNTEAFF

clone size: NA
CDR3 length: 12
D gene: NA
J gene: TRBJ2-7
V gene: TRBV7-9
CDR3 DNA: TGTGCCAGCAGCTCGCCCTACTACGAGCAGTACTTC
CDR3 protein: CASSSPYYEQYF

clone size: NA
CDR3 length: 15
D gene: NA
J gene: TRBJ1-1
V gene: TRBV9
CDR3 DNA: TGTGCCAGCAGCGCCGCGATAACTTTGAACACTGAAGCTTTCTTT
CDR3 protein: CASSAAITLNTEAFF

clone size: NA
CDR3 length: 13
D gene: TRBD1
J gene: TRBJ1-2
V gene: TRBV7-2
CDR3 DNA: TGTGCCAGCAGCCAGGACAGGAACTATGGCTACACCTTC
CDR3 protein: CASSQDRNYGYTF

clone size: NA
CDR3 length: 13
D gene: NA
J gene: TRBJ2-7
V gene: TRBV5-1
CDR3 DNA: TGCGCCAGCAGCTTGGGGCAGTCCTACGAGCAGTACTTC
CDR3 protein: CASSLGQSYEQYF